This TCR beta chain emerged from a study of cytomegalovirus exposure and HLA in healthy donors. Study-level findings and limits: Association of a missense DCLRE1C variant with TCR beta V- and J-gene trimming was reported in a later analysis. TCR beta chains associated with HLA were, in a later analysis, more clonally expanded than equally common others.

As for this clone: Its antigen is as yet unknown.

The CDR3 spans 16 residues. The V gene's germline CDR1 is LGHNT and CDR2 FRNRAP. The PCR made use of 60 Vbeta and 13 Jbeta primers. Clones were sequenced by immunoSEQ multiplex PCR, and TCRdb holds only the in-frame ones, with some missing. The sample lists roughly 190,000 clones; less than 85% were seen once. This receptor was identified in a man aged 25 to 40 in good health and CMV-seropositive. The chain employs TRBV12-5 and TRBJ2-7; D is perhaps TRBD2 (6 bases). The better agreement between TRBJ2-1 and the DNA end casts doubt on the J call. Sequencing was performed on PBMCs. CDR3 amino acids: CASGLGAGTSRNEQFF. The CDR3 DNA reads as TGTGCTAGTGGTTTGGGCGCCGGGACTTCAAGGAATGAGCAGTTCTTC.